What follows describes a single T cell receptor beta chain. This specimen belongs to a study of CD8+ T cells in alopecia areata. It was cDNA, reverse transcribed from extracted RNA, that served as the sequencing template. Assay used: immunoSEQ multiplex PCR; TCRdb lists only in-frame clones, some missing. The repertoire consists of about 180,000 clones, with around 71% occurring once and the leading ten covering about an eighth. Sequencing used CD8+ T cells sorted from blood, obtained at week 0. The receptor was derived from a human donor with alopecia areata.

CDR3 residues: CASMRTGRPTDTQYF. CDR3 nucleotides: TGTGCCAGTATGAGGACAGGCCGACCCACAGATACGCAGTATTTT. This chain connects TRBV19 to TRBJ2-3; 7 bases are a match to TRBD1. Germline loops: CDR1 LNHDA, CDR2 SQIVND (reference sequence). Trimming removed 7 bases from V and 2 bases from J; junction bases left unmatched: 9. The CDR3 runs to 15 residues.